Below, 7 T cell receptor beta chains from the same sample are listed, as sequenced in a study of T cell responses to AZD1222 COVID-19 vaccine. Only in-frame clones appear in the TCRdb table, and some are missing; sequencing was by immunoSEQ multiplex PCR. Seen here are over 100,000 clones, 91% observed once, and the top ten hold 7.5%. This sample comprised peripheral blood, obtained on day 0 of AZD1222 vaccination. The receptors stem from an adult in good health.

The V call is TRBV12-3 or TRBV12-4, the J call TRBJ1-1, with unresolved D. The CDR3 is 13 amino acids. Trimming cost V 1 base and J 3 bases, with 6 bases left between them. The CDR3: CASSLDRHTEAFF. The CDR3 region has the DNA TGTGCCAGCAGTTTAGACAGACACACTGAAGCTTTCTTT.

This chain links TRBV19 with TRBJ2-1; 9 bases fit TRBD2. The CDR3 runs 19 residues. Germline CDR1 LNHDA, CDR2 SQIVND (reference sequence). J was trimmed by 2 bases and V by 0 bases; bases with no gene match: 11. The CDR3 region is CASSIDPGVSGSAYNEQFF. The CDR3 DNA follows: TGTGCCAGTAGTATAGATCCGGGGGTTAGCGGGAGTGCCTACAATGAGCAGTTCTTC.

This rearrangement joins TRBV10-3 to TRBJ1-1; D remains ambiguous. The germline V gene has CDR1 ENHRY and CDR2 SYGVKD. The ends were cut back, 3 bases at V and 5 bases at J, with 13 bases in the middle. The CDR3 contains 14 residues. The CDR3 nucleotides read TGTGCCATCAGTGAACCGAGCGCGGGTACTGAAGCTTTCTTT. This codes for CAISEPSAGTEAFF.

The chain links TRBV19 to TRBJ2-2; TRBD2 is a possible D gene (5 bases). The ends were cut back, 5 bases at V and 5 bases at J, with 21 bases in the middle. There are 17 residues in the CDR3. Germline CDR1 reads LNHDA; CDR2 reads SQIVND (reference sequence). The CDR3 sequence: CASSLRGGAVGTGELFF. As DNA, the CDR3 is TGTGCCAGTAGTCTCCGTGGAGGAGCGGTAGGGACCGGGGAGCTGTTTTTT.

This clone is a singleton in its sample. This chain joins TRBV7-2 and TRBJ1-3; 8 bases fit TRBD1. The CDR3 has 16 residues. In germline, CDR1 is SGHTA, CDR2 FQGNSA. Unmatched junction bases numbered 7, after V lost 5 bases and J lost 1 base. The CDR3 nucleotides read TGTGCCAGCAGCCGTAACCAGGGGGCGTCTGGAAACACCATATATTTT. It specifies CASSRNQGASGNTIYF.

This rearrangement joins TRBV9 to TRBJ1-1; maybe TRBD1 (5 bases). Trimming pared 3 bases from V and 3 bases from J, leaving 12 bases between. Germline V gene sequence: CDR1 SGDLS, CDR2 YYNGEE. This CDR3 is built from 14 residues. DNA of the CDR3: TGTGCCAGCAGCGCTACAGGAAGTTACACTGAAGCTTTCTTT. Its translation is CASSATGSYTEAFF.

The V gene is TRBV3-1 (or the pseudogene TRBV3-2), the J gene TRBJ1-3, with unresolved D. Germline CDR1 reads LGHDT; CDR2 reads YNNKEL (reference sequence). This CDR3 comprises 12 residues. V lost 0 bases, J lost 16 bases, and 13 bases lay in between. This CDR3 reads CASSQEDGVTYF. The CDR3 coding sequence is TGTGCCAGCAGCCAAGAGGATGGGGTCACCTATTTT.